This T cell receptor beta chain was sequenced during a study of blood T cell repertoires in COVID-19. Sequencing used immunoSEQ multiplex PCR; TCRdb keeps in-frame clones, though not all of them. The sample records fewer than 450,000 clones, about 90% being singletons. The CDR3 has 12 residues. V dropped 2 bases and J dropped 8 bases, with 9 bases sitting between them. CDR1 is WNHNN and CDR2 is SYGVQD in the germline V gene (reference sequence). This clonotype originated in a woman aged 50 to 60 with COVID-19, enrolled during active disease. V is TRBV10-1 and J is TRBJ1-2; perhaps TRBD1 as D (6 bases). Material: peripheral blood. CDR3 coding DNA: TGCGCCAGCAGTGAGGGGGGCCTCGGCTACACCTTC. It yields the protein CASSEGGLGYTF.